This TCR beta chain was profiled in a study of cytomegalovirus exposure and HLA in healthy donors (dated by TCRdb to about 2017). Regarding the study in general: According to an earlier analysis of 587 of the donors, roughly 180 million T cells yielded roughly 100 million unique TCR beta sequences and 250 to 350 Gb of sequence data. An early release covering more than 500 HLA-typed donors comprised around 300 gigabases of sequencing data and about 90 million unique TCR sequences. The genetic ancestry cluster associated with self-reported Caucasian donors included 65% to 90% of the roughly 400 genotyped donors. The study aimed to test whether cataloging public T cell receptors could reveal signatures of past pathogen exposure. The study profiled the T cell repertoires of under 700 subjects by immunosequencing and related them to cytomegalovirus serostatus. Besides the first cohort of roughly 660 subjects, a separate validation cohort made up of roughly 130 different subjects was used. The study combined high-throughput TCR immunosequencing, statistical association of individual TCRs with disease status, and machine learning to predict cytomegalovirus infection status. A later analysis re-analyzed previously published TCR beta repertoires from roughly 690 donors and added high-resolution HLA genotyping to study TCR occurrence patterns. In the later analysis, no new phenotypic data were used to find candidate immune exposures; instead, reliance was placed on TCR beta sequences and their occurrence across donors. An earlier analysis of 587 of the donors used high-throughput TCR beta sequencing to judge whether each TCR beta V gene segment behaved as functional or pseudogenic. Donor age, sex, ethnicity and CMV serostatus were compiled alongside the repertoire data. A later genetic analysis used genome-wide SNP genotypes for about 65% of the 666 donors, treating that subset as a discovery cohort. All discovery cohort repertoires had been generated on a single sequencing platform. Both class I and class II loci were covered by HLA typing, at four-digit resolution. Typing coverage varied by locus: about 620-630 donors for A, B, C, DRB1 and DQB1; around 560 for DQA1; about 590 for DPA1; approximately 450 for DPB1. Because of strong linkage in the cohort, five DR-DQ haplotypes were treated as single units for association and clustering. On average, around 200,000 unique TCR beta nucleotide sequences were sequenced per donor among more than 350 genotyped donors of the cohort, with roughly 18% of those sequences being non-productive. The full study reports these points: Specific HLA alleles were associated with roughly 16,000 TCR beta sequences at a false discovery rate of 0.05 in a later analysis. Compared with the approximately 670-donor mean, donors in an Asian-associated ancestry cluster had fewer N-insertions in productive TCRs, according to a later genetic analysis. According to a later analysis, TCR association rates differed among HLA loci, with DRB1 alleles showing the most associated TCRs and HLA-C alleles showing the fewest. A later analysis found that most CMV-associated TCR beta chains appeared HLA-restricted, with HLA associations seemingly driven largely by CMV exposure. A later analysis found that HLA-associated TCR beta chains were more clonally expanded and had lower generation probabilities than equally common non-associated chains. The earlier analysis of 587 of the donors excluded seventeen rarely observed V segments, including chromosome 9 orphons, because counts were too low. In an earlier analysis of about 600 of the donors, most TCR beta V segments appeared in productive rearrangements about 87% or about 30% of the time, broadly matching IMGT annotations. Because HLA typing was missing for some donors at each locus, association tests included only the typed subset. In both the original and validation cohorts, the classifier was reported to diagnose cytomegalovirus status with high specificity and sensitivity. A few of the identified cytomegalovirus-associated TCR beta chains were confirmed in vitro to be specific for cytomegalovirus antigens. This cohort had only TCR beta chains sequenced, and the lack of alpha or paired-chain data limited which features could be detected. Some IMGT-functional V segments, including TRBV6-2 and TRBV6-3, could not be told apart with the 87-base-pair reads, so those segments were excluded. The study gave a list of some 150 TCR beta chains associated with cytomegalovirus. Several of the top co-occurrence clusters appeared to be linked to parvovirus B19, influenza, CMV and Epstein-Barr virus, according to a later analysis. A later genetic analysis associated a missense DCLRE1C variant with V-gene and J-gene trimming of TCR beta chains, and an independent cohort replicated the association. When HLA alleles, especially DR and DQ, strongly co-occurred, attributing TCR associations to individual alleles was difficult. While some public TCRs were present in many individuals, most TCR sequences turned up only very rarely across donors. It was suggested by the authors that the approach could potentially be generalized to other disease states and immunological phenotypes. A further reported finding was that TCR beta sequences accurately predicted the HLA-A and HLA-B alleles for most subjects in the first cohort. The sequencing pipeline was judged likely to have produced a cluster of highly shared sequence variants as a technical artifact. Linkage disequilibrium might explain the correlated functional status among segregating V segments, but an unknown experimental factor could not be excluded. CMV serostatus was the only immune exposure information available for the cohort. Presence/absence analyses assumed roughly uniform sequencing depth across donors, an assumption that may not hold.

Library preparation was by the immunoSEQ multiplex PCR assay. The multiplex PCR relied on a mix of 60 forward primers for TCR Vbeta segments and 13 reverse primers for TCR Jbeta segments. A multiplex PCR assay on genomic DNA amplified the CDR3 region of rearranged TCR beta genes. The Illumina HiSeq System was used to sequence the amplified TCR beta libraries as 87-base-pair reads. Turning to the authors' computational methods: A later analysis counted approximately 74 million unique TCR beta chains across the approximately 700 repertoires, and around 9.9 million of these chains were shared by at least two donors. Raw reads were error-corrected and collapsed into unique sequences by a nearest-neighbor algorithm in which closely related sequences were merged to remove PCR and sequencing errors. Alignment of CDR3 sequences to IMGT reference sequences was used to assign V, D and J gene segments. Each retained sequence needed at least a six-nucleotide match to both a V gene segment and a J gene segment. Rearrangements were called productive when the CDR3 lacked stop codons and stayed in frame with V and J; all others were non-productive. Following IMGT convention, CDR3 was defined as the stretch from the second conserved V-encoded cysteine to the conserved J-encoded phenylalanine. The earlier analysis of about 560 of the donors excluded any sequence lacking an unambiguous match to a single V gene segment. An earlier analysis of several hundred of the donors called V segments functional above 56.7% productive rearrangements and segregating when the between-donor standard deviation exceeded 5%. A statistical classification framework was built for diagnosing cytomegalovirus status from the catalog of TCR beta chain sequences. In a later analysis, TCR nucleotide sequences were compared against IMGT/GENE-DB human TR gene sequences so that V and J genes could be assigned. In a later analysis, CDR3 sequences and most-parsimonious VDJ recombination scenarios were assigned using the TCRdist pipeline. A later analysis defined each TCR beta chain by its CDR3 amino acid sequence plus V-gene family, and excluded reads lacking a unique V-gene family. As a way to deal with suspected cross-contamination and a sequencing artifact, a later analysis dropped 450 to 600 nucleotide sequences that were highly shared and had low generation probability. For each public chain, a later analysis derived a clonal expansion index from normalized ranks of inferred template counts within each repertoire. A later analysis computed generation probabilities with a VDJ recombination model fitted to out-of-frame rearrangements, and checked the results against IGoR. In a later analysis, TCR-TCR, TCR-HLA and TCR-CMV co-occurrence was scored with hypergeometric tests, and a repertoire-size bias correction was applied to TCR pairs. To estimate false discovery rates, a later analysis permuted the HLA or CMV assignments 20 times. In a later analysis, co-occurring TCRs were grouped using DBSCAN, with TCRdist sequence similarity added in when clustering inside HLA-allele-positive subsets. Co-occurrence clustering excluded repertoires with fewer than 30,000 or more than 120,000 public chains, plus five with anomalous nucleotide sharing. Here the immuneACCESS table is served through TCRdb, limited to in-frame sequences with V and J called. Missing clones are a known gap in these copies; in checked studies unresolved V genes cover under half, and the rest lacks a known reason. V and J calls and clone size are given by that table; D and trimming were obtained from the DNA. Within this sample are 75,000 to 90,000 clones, with around a tenth of them counted one time only. The ten largest clones add up to around 24% of the sample.

The cohort comprised 710 or so healthy bone marrow donors. At the time of sampling, every cohort member was nominally healthy, though immune exposures that went unrecorded were likely present. The donor tested CMV seropositive, placing the donor among the roughly 300 seropositive members of the cohort. A peripheral blood sample was provided by each donor, and peripheral blood mononuclear cells were used for TCR beta sequencing. The Qiagen DNeasy Blood Extraction Kit was used to extract genomic DNA from the blood cell samples. Including the terminal cysteine and phenylalanine, the CDR3 comprises 10 residues. This entry keeps only the CDR3 DNA: 30 bases, framed from base 1. Trimming takes 8 bases from V and 4 bases from J, and the germline ends sit 5 bases apart. As encoded in the germline V gene, CDR1 is MGHDK while CDR2 is SYGVNS. Comment on this clone: There is no known antigen for this receptor. Base qualities are not provided; no much larger clone lies one nucleotide away.

The sequenced sample consisted of PBMCs. The TCR sequence derives from a man aged 55-75 years in good health and CMV-seropositive. The chain employs TRBV25-1 and TRBJ1-1; too little of a D gene remains to name it. The CDR3 sequence is CASEGTEAFF. The nucleotide sequence is given as TGTGCCAGCGAGGGCACTGAAGCTTTCTTT.